A single sample gave rise to the 20 T cell receptor beta chains below, sequenced in a study of shared clonotypes between healthy human individuals. Sequencing used immunoSEQ multiplex PCR; TCRdb keeps in-frame clones, though not all of them. Of 400,000 to 600,000 clones listed, roughly three quarters are singletons. The sample consisted of PBMCs. The receptors were sampled from a middle-aged woman in good health. Some clones in this sample may be carry-over from other donors' samples.

This chain joins TRBV27 and TRBJ2-1; tentative D call: TRBD2 (6 bases). The CDR3 loop spans 15 amino acids. Germline CDR1 reads MNHEY; CDR2 reads SMNVEV (reference sequence). V was trimmed by 6 bases and J by 1 base, leaving 13 bases between them. CDR3: CASRQTRESYNEQFF. CDR3 nucleotides: TGTGCCAGCAGACAGACCCGGGAGTCCTACAATGAGCAGTTCTTC.

This clone was counted only a few times. The sample contains more than one DNA sequence encoding this CDR3. The V gene is TRBV28, the J gene TRBJ2-7, with D hard to call. This CDR3 region has 12 residues. Germline V gene sequence: CDR1 MDHEN, CDR2 SYDVKM. V lost 6 bases, J lost 2 bases, and 8 bases lay in between. The CDR3 DNA is TGTGCCAGCAGCCATCCACCCTACGAGCAGTACTTC. Protein: CASSHPPYEQYF.

The gene calls are TRBV28 and TRBJ1-1; D uncertain. With 2 bases removed from V and 1 base from J, the gap between germline ends came to 8 bases. The germline CDR1 and CDR2 sequences are MDHEN and SYDVKM. The CDR3 extends over 14 amino acids. For the CDR3, the DNA is TGTGCCAGCAGTTTACGGGCCGAGAACACTGAAGCTTTCTTT. Protein product: CASSLRAENTEAFF.

In this sample, this clone turned up many times. The V and J genes are TRBV5-4 and TRBJ2-1; 8 bases are shared with TRBD1. With 0 bases clipped from V and 8 bases from J, the junction kept 4 bases outside the gene matches. This CDR3 region has 14 residues. The V gene's germline CDR1 is SGHNT and CDR2 YYREEE (reference sequence). CDR3 protein: CASSLGTGIDEQFF. CDR3 DNA sequence: TGTGCCAGCAGCTTGGGGACAGGGATCGATGAGCAGTTCTTC.

Written as DNA, the CDR3 is TGCGCCAGCAGCCCCACCGGCGTTCGGACAACTAACTATGGCTACACCTTC. It is translated as CASSPTGVRTTNYGYTF. The chain uses TRBV4-1 and TRBJ1-2; D might be TRBD1 (5 bases). Germline V gives CDR1 MGHRA, CDR2 YSYEKL. V lost 4 bases to trimming and J lost 0 bases, with 18 bases between them. The CDR3 spans 17 residues.

The chain employs TRBV30 and TRBJ1-1; D is ambiguous. The V and J ends lost 2 bases and 5 bases respectively, with 3 bases between them. Germline CDR1 GTSNPN, CDR2 SVGIG (reference sequence). CDR3 size: 10 residues. The CDR3 region has the DNA TGTGCCTGGAGTACTACTGAAGCTTTCTTT. Its translation: CAWSTTEAFF.

CDR3 protein: CASSLDRSFGGEQYF. In DNA form, the CDR3 reads TGTGCCAGCAGCCTTGACAGGAGTTTTGGGGGTGAGCAGTACTTC. The chain employs TRBV11-1 and TRBJ2-7; a weak D match, TRBD1 (6 bases). Trimming removed 5 bases at V and 7 bases at J, with 21 bases between. Germline CDR1 reads SGHAT; CDR2 reads FQDESV (reference sequence). This CDR3 has 15 amino acids.

The chain carries TRBV5-8 and TRBJ2-7; 7 bases are a match to TRBD1. CDR3 length: 17 residues. V lost 4 bases, J lost 5 bases, and 18 bases stayed unmatched. CDR1 is SGHTS, CDR2 YDEGEE, per germline. The CDR3 region is CASSDHRGDRDGHEQYF. As DNA, the CDR3 is TGTGCCAGCAGCGACCACCGGGGTGACAGGGACGGTCACGAGCAGTACTTC.

This chain links TRBV14 with TRBJ1-2, with TRBD1 as a possible D gene (6 bases). This CDR3 spans 15 amino acids. Germline V gene data show CDR1 as SGHDN and CDR2 as FVKESK. V was shortened by 1 base and J by 3 bases, with 12 bases between the two germline ends. CDR3 in amino acids: CASSQGGQGHYGYTF. The CDR3 coding sequence is TGTGCCAGCAGCCAAGGGGGGCAGGGTCACTATGGCTACACCTTC. Complete variable domain (other parts from reference TRBV14 and TRBJ1-2): EAGVTQFPSHSVIEKGQTVTLRCDPISGHDNLYWYRRVMGKEIKFLLHFVKESKQDESGMPNNRFLAERTGGTYSTLKVQPAELEDSGVYFCASSQGGQGHYGYTFGSGTRLTVV.

The gene calls are TRBV5-8 and TRBJ2-3; possible D gene TRBD2, 6 bases. CDR1 and CDR2 (germline): SGHTS, YDEGEE. The V gene lost 2 bases and the J gene lost 2 bases, with 18 bases spanning the gap. The CDR3 is 17 amino acids. The CDR3 sequence is CASSFSIAAWSTDTQYF. In nucleotides, the CDR3 is TGTGCCAGCAGCTTCAGTATAGCGGCATGGTCCACAGATACGCAGTATTTT.

The count of this clone is one. The chain has TRBV25-1 and TRBJ2-1, with 15 bases aligning to TRBD2. The CDR3 extends over 18 amino acids. The germline CDR1 and CDR2 sequences are MGHDK and SYGVNS. With V trimmed by 5 bases and J by 2 bases, 7 bases remained unmatched. CDR3 sequence: CASSHGTSGRPPYNEQFF. The CDR3, as DNA: TGTGCCAGCAGTCACGGGACTAGCGGGAGGCCACCCTACAATGAGCAGTTCTTC. The full variable domain, completed using reference TRBV25-1 and TRBJ2-1, is EADIYQTPRYLVIGTGKKITLECSQTMGHDKMYWYQQDPGMELHLIHYSYGVNSTEKGDLSSESTVSRIRTEHFPLTLESARPSHTSQYLCASSHGTSGRPPYNEQFFGPGTRLTVL.

This clone was seen many times. This specimen includes other DNA sequences encoding the same CDR3. This chain uses TRBV4-2 with TRBJ2-3; tentatively, D is TRBD1 or TRBD2 (5 bases each). This CDR3 has 15 residues. Germline V lookup: CDR1 LGHNA, CDR2 YNFKEQ. The ends were cut back, 2 bases at V and 6 bases at J, with 15 bases in the middle. The CDR3 DNA reads TGTGCCAGCAGCCAAAACCCCGGGACCCCGGATACGCAGTATTTT. Its protein is CASSQNPGTPDTQYF.

The J gene is TRBJ1-5, the V gene TRBV7-8; D gene ambiguous. Trimming took off 5 bases at V and 5 bases at J, with 19 bases between the two ends. This CDR3 region has 16 residues. CDR1 is SGHVS and CDR2 is FQNEAQ in the germline V gene. The DNA for the CDR3 is TGTGCCAGCAGCCACCGCACCTCGGGCAGAGATCAGCCCCAGCATTTT. Translated, it gives CASSHRTSGRDQPQHF.

V usage is TRBV6-1 and J usage is TRBJ2-1, with 10 bases lining up with TRBD2. The CDR3 consists of 17 residues. Trimming at V came to 6 bases and at J to 7 bases, leaving 15 bases not matched to a gene. The germline V gene has CDR1 MNHNS and CDR2 SASEGT. The chain's CDR3 is CASSEIMLAGVGNEQFF. CDR3 sequence (DNA): TGTGCCAGCAGCGAAATTATGCTAGCGGGAGTAGGGAATGAGCAGTTCTTC.

V is TRBV10-1 and J is TRBJ2-2; D may be TRBD1 or TRBD2 (5 bases each). The CDR3 consists of 15 residues. Germline V CDR1 and CDR2: WNHNN, SYGVQD (reference sequence). Trimming shortened V by 3 bases and J by 0 bases, and 8 bases separated the two germline ends. The DNA of the CDR3 is TGCGCCAGCAGTGACCAGGGACCGAACACCGGGGAGCTGTTTTTT. Translating it yields CASSDQGPNTGELFF.

Points on this clone: One end of the junction varies from germline; a read error may be responsible. Other DNA sequences in the same sample also yield this CDR3. This chain connects TRBV29-1 to TRBJ1-4; D possibly corresponds to TRBD1 (5 bases). Germline V gives CDR1 SQVTM, CDR2 ANQGSEA. The CDR3 contains 16 residues. CDR3 loop: CSVESGHAGTNEKLFF. The DNA for the CDR3 is TGCAGCGTTGAATCAGGTCACGCCGGGACTAATGAAAAGCTGTTTTTT.

The chain joins TRBV5-4 to TRBJ1-1; D gene unclear. CDR1 and CDR2 from the germline V gene are SGHNT and YYREEE (reference sequence). Trimming stripped 4 bases from V and 0 bases from J, with 13 bases between. The CDR3 runs 15 residues. For the CDR3, the DNA is TGTGCCAGCAGCCGGAGGGAAGTACTGAACACTGAAGCTTTCTTT. Encoded protein: CASSRREVLNTEAFF.

The chain employs TRBV4-1 and TRBJ2-2; TRBD1 matches 7 bases. This CDR3 comprises 16 residues. V lost 6 bases and J lost 3; bases outside the gene matches: 10. Germline V gene sequence: CDR1 MGHRA, CDR2 YSYEKL. The CDR3 loop reads CASSARGGLDTGELFF. For the CDR3, the DNA is TGCGCCAGCAGTGCACGAGGGGGCTTGGACACCGGGGAGCTGTTTTTT.

The chain combines TRBV5-6 with TRBJ2-2; D may be TRBD1 or TRBD2 (6 bases each). Per the germline V gene, CDR1 is SGHDT and CDR2 is YYEEEE. Trimming removed 2 bases at V and 6 bases at J, with 8 bases between. CDR3 length: 13 residues. DNA for the CDR3: TGTGCCAGCAGCTTACGGGGGCCCGGGGAGCTGTTTTTT. As protein: CASSLRGPGELFF.

The rearrangement joins TRBV27 to TRBJ1-1, with unresolved D. The CDR3 loop spans 14 amino acids. Germline assignment: CDR1 MNHEY and CDR2 SMNVEV (reference sequence). Deletions cut 4 bases from V and 3 bases from J, with 12 bases between. CDR3 in amino acids: CASSSHRWDTEAFF. CDR3 nucleotides: TGTGCCAGCAGTTCGCACCGGTGGGACACTGAAGCTTTCTTT.